This T cell receptor (beta chain) was identified in a study of T-cell memory formation after mild COVID-19. The wider study: The study found TCR clusters largely donor specific.

Study-wide results and caveats: Within pre-infection memory, some responding clones were found, suggesting cross-reactive memory joined. Mainly CM and EM harbored the contracting CD4+ clones; mainly EMRA harbored the CD8+ ones.

Constant-segment-primed 5'RACE gave TCR alpha and TCR beta cDNA libraries with sample barcodes and UMIs. MiXCR, run by TCRdb on the 5' RACE reads, gives a single entry per CDR3 protein. Among about 420,000 distinct CDR3 sequences, 20% to 30% were seen once, and the ten largest hold around 13%. Note on this clonotype: What it binds is unknown.

The TCR originated in an adult woman who had mild COVID-19 (a few samples of this study predate the infection). Cell type and time point are not known. Source material: PBMCs or a T cell subset sorted from them (not recorded which).

The CDR3 sequence is CASSQDGELAKNIQYF. The DNA of the CDR3 is TGTGCCAGCAGCCAAGACGGAGAGCTAGCCAAAAACATTCAGTACTTC. The chain couples TRBV14 to TRBJ2-4; D not certain. V was shortened by 0 bases and J by 0 bases, with 9 bases between the two germline ends. CDR1 SGHDN and CDR2 FVKESK come from the germline V gene. The CDR3 is 16 residues long.